Listed below are T cell receptor beta chains from one sample, sequenced in a study of T cell responses to AZD1222 COVID-19 vaccine. The protocol was immunoSEQ multiplex PCR, while the TCRdb copy is restricted to in-frame clones and leaves out a portion. The sample records 95,000 to 150,000 clones, 88% being singletons. The sequences come from peripheral blood, collected on day 0 of AZD1222 vaccination. Every receptor here comes from an adult in good health. Each CDR3 is given with its conserved first and last residue. D genes are given only for firm matches. For some rows the clone size is stated as once, few or many, or as a class when expanded; others skip it.

TRBV19	16	.	TRBJ1-5	.	CASRGSRQARGLPQHF	TGTGCCAGTAGAGGAAGCCGACAGGCGCGAGGCCTGCCCCAGCATTTT
TRBV28	13	.	TRBJ2-7	.	CASSSAPGSEQYF	TGTGCCAGCAGTTCCGCCCCGGGTTCCGAGCAGTACTTC
TRBV6-5	15	.	TRBJ1-1	.	CASSYSIRGETEAFF	TGTGCCAGCAGTTACTCGATAAGGGGAGAGACTGAAGCTTTCTTT
TRBV24-1	14	.	TRBJ1-1	.	CATSDPAVGTEAFF	TGTGCCACCAGTGACCCTGCGGTGGGCACTGAAGCTTTCTTT
TRBV5-4	14	.	TRBJ2-5	.	CASSSPTMQETQYF	TGTGCCAGCAGCTCTCCCACGATGCAAGAGACCCAGTACTTC
TRBV5-1	13	.	TRBJ1-2	.	CASSLGTQRGYTF	TGCGCCAGCAGCTTGGGGACCCAGCGGGGCTACACCTTC
TRBV10-3	15	.	TRBJ1-6	TRBD1	CAIKPGQEDGSPLHF	TGTGCCATCAAGCCGGGACAGGAGGATGGTTCACCCCTCCACTTT
TRBV5-5	15	.	TRBJ2-3	TRBD2	CASSPRGGGTDTQYF	TGTGCCAGCAGCCCGCGGGGGGGCGGCACAGATACGCAGTATTTT
TRBV3-1/TRBV3-2	14	.	TRBJ2-7	TRBD1	CASSATRTGEEQYF	TGTGCCAGCAGCGCAACGAGGACAGGGGAGGAGCAGTACTTC
TRBV29-1	13	.	TRBJ2-5	TRBD1	CSAATTGWETQYF	TGCAGCGCTGCCACGACAGGGTGGGAGACCCAGTACTTC
TRBV10-1	13	.	TRBJ2-2	.	CASSDPGTGELFF	TGCGCCAGCAGTGACCCGGGGACCGGGGAGCTGTTTTTT
TRBV7-9	11	.	TRBJ1-2	TRBD1	CAIRQGYGYTF	TGTGCCATACGACAGGGCTATGGCTACACCTTC
TRBV5-1	16	once	TRBJ2-6	.	CASSLVVSSGANVLTF	TGCGCCAGCAGCTTGGTTGTGAGCTCTGGGGCCAACGTCCTGACTTTC
TRBV4-2	15	.	TRBJ2-7	.	CASSQDAGSSYEQYF	TGTGCCAGCAGCCAAGATGCAGGGAGCTCCTACGAGCAGTACTTC
TRBV18	13	.	TRBJ1-6	.	CASTTAPDSPLHF	TGTGCCAGCACGACAGCACCTGATTCACCCCTCCACTTT